This T cell receptor (beta chain) is from a study of shared clonotypes between healthy human individuals. CD8 cells classed as naive were CD45RO-negative and positively selected for CCR7, excluding terminally differentiated effector memory CD45RA+ cells. This CDR3 has 14 amino acids. Per germline, CDR1 SQVTM and CDR2 ANQGSEA. V was clipped by 6 bases and J by 5 bases, with 16 bases between them. TCRdb's copy holds only in-frame clones and misses some; the assay was immunoSEQ multiplex PCR. The sample consists of fewer than 800,000 clones, about 90% of them appearing once. The material sequenced was naive CD8+ T cells sorted from blood. The sequence was collected from a man aged 25 to 40 in good health. The chain employs TRBV29-1 and TRBJ2-2, with a weak D call TRBD1 (6 bases). CDR3 nucleotide sequence: TGCAGCGTGAGCAGGGGACCGGGGACCGGGGAGCTGTTTTTT. Its protein product is CSVSRGPGTGELFF.